The entry below gives a single TCR beta chain sequence along with its context. Its antigen is not known. Germline V CDR1 and CDR2: SGHAT, FQNNGV. The CDR3 is 13 residues long. V gave up 1 base and J gave up 6 bases, with 8 bases separating them. The source of the sample is a study of T cell repertoires in cytomegalovirus infection. Whole-study context: Carrying CMV and the relevant HLA type showed in public TCR beta signatures. General study points: Individuals carrying CMV plus the relevant HLA were identified by cumulative frequency of public TCR beta families. Dominating the ex vivo response were TCR beta clonotypes that were CMV-specific and HLA-C-restricted.

TCRdb re-derived calls from the reads in MiXCR, one entry per CDR3 protein. The sample lists some 800,000 distinct CDR3 sequences, 32% occurring once. The origin of this receptor is a human donor in good health (CMV status not recorded). Some clones in this sample may be carry-over from other donors' samples. This material consisted of cultured CD8+ T cells from PBMCs, taken from culture after CMV antigen stimulation. V is TRBV11-2 and J is TRBJ2-3, with D unclear. In nucleotides, the CDR3 is TGTGCCAGCAGCTTAGCCCAAAGGGATACGCAGTATTTT. Its protein product is CASSLAQRDTQYF.